This is a list of T cell receptor beta chains from one sample in a study of T cell responses to AZD1222 COVID-19 vaccine. The method was immunoSEQ multiplex PCR; TCRdb's version includes in-frame clones alone and lacks a portion of them. This table holds around 100,000 clones, around 95% found once. The sample was peripheral blood, taken on day 0 of AZD1222 vaccination. The receptor set was obtained from an adult in good health. The CDR3 runs from the conserved cysteine through the conserved F or W.

V	J	CDR3
TRBV7-2	TRBJ1-2	CASSLDGLGTGPDRGYTF
TRBV28	TRBJ2-7	CASSLATGGSYEQYF
TRBV5-1	TRBJ2-5	CASSVWTGIMETQYF
TRBV21-1	TRBJ2-2	CASRVISGELFF
TRBV19	TRBJ1-2	CASSIWGQGQANYGYTF
TRBV6-6	TRBJ2-7	CASRLTSGSSYEQYF
TRBV4-1	TRBJ1-3	CASSQDRGGYSGNTIYF
TRBV24-1	TRBJ2-7	CATSLGGAGEGEQYF
TRBV6-5	TRBJ1-5	CASSYSGPNQPQHF
TRBV4-1	TRBJ1-1	CASSQVPVRSEAFF
TRBV5-4	TRBJ2-7	CASSLPWEGNEQYF
TRBV20-1	TRBJ2-1	CSASLRSGVYNEQFF
TRBV28	TRBJ2-7	CASSSGQGGREQYF
TRBV19	TRBJ1-5	CASSYTGGGGQPQHF
TRBV11-1	TRBJ1-1	CASSPSATEAFF
TRBV5-4	TRBJ2-7	CASSFGIDPGGSYEQYF
TRBV5-1	TRBJ1-1	CASSTRRRENTEAFF
TRBV6-2/TRBV6-3	TRBJ1-5	CASSYRALDNYSNQPQHF
TRBV11-2	TRBJ1-1	CASSLDAGGTEAFF
TRBV7-9	TRBJ1-1	CASSRPGRNTEAFF
TRBV6-2/TRBV6-3	TRBJ1-1	CASSSPGTHTEAFF
TRBV19	TRBJ1-3	CASSDWGPGLTGNTIYF
TRBV4-3	TRBJ2-3	CASSLEGLITDTQYF
TRBV27	TRBJ1-2	CASSQTALYGYTF
TRBV7-2	TRBJ2-7	CASSASSGGVDEQYF
TRBV14	TRBJ1-6	CASSQEGRSYNSPLHF
TRBV5-8	TRBJ1-5	CASSRRGAGNQPQHF
TRBV5-1	TRBJ2-7	CASRGSSYEQYF
TRBV6-5	TRBJ1-2	CASRGLYYGYTF
TRBV27	TRBJ1-3	CASSLKWGTGNTIYF
TRBV29-1	TRBJ1-2	CSVEEGESYTF
TRBV14	TRBJ1-6	CASSQASWYNSPLHF
TRBV19	TRBJ1-5	CASMESSVRALANQPQHF
TRBV6-1	TRBJ2-1	CASSVRQGATYNEQFF
TRBV3-1/TRBV3-2	TRBJ1-1	CASSQMVNTEAFF
TRBV27	TRBJ1-5	CASSLSNSNQPQHF
TRBV28	TRBJ2-6	CASSLFRSGANVLTF
TRBV28	TRBJ1-5	CATKTGGNQPQHF
TRBV7-9	TRBJ2-1	CASSSPGLVLYNEQFF
TRBV5-1	TRBJ1-5	CASSLGTGNQPQHF
TRBV2	TRBJ1-3	CASTLDTGNTIYF
TRBV6-5	TRBJ2-3	CASSYSGAGADTQYF
TRBV5-4	TRBJ1-2	CASSLGASLNYGYTF
TRBV4-3	TRBJ1-2	CASSQDEDGYTF